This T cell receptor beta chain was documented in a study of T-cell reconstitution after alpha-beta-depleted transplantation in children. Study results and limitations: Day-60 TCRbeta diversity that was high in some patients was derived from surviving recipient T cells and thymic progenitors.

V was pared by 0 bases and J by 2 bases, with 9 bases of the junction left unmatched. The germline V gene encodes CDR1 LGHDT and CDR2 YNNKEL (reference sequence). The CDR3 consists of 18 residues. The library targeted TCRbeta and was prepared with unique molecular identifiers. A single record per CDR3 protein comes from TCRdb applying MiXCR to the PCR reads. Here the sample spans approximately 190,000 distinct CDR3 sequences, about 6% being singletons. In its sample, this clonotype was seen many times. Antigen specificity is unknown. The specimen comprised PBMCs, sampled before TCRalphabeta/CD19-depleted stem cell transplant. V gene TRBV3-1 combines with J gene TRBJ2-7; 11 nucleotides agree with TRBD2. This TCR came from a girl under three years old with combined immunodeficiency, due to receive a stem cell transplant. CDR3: CASSQDPRMGLAAYEQYF. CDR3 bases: TGTGCCAGCAGCCAAGATCCAAGGATGGGACTAGCGGCCTACGAGCAGTACTTC.